This TCR beta chain was recorded in a study of shared clonotypes between healthy human individuals. This CDR3 has 15 amino acids. CDR1 and CDR2 from the germline V gene are SNHLY and FYNNEI. V trimming: 4 bases; J trimming: 6 bases; junction bases outside the gene matches: 9. Terminally differentiated effector memory CD45RA+ cells were excluded from the naive CD8 cells, which were CD45RO-negative and positively selected for CCR7. This clone was found once. Genomic DNA belonging to each subset was distributed in equal measure over several immunoSEQ plates. The input for sorted-subset replicate PCRs was roughly 180 ng DNA, around 27,000 T cell genomes. The table came from immunoSEQ multiplex PCR; TCRdb's copy has only in-frame clones and leaves some out. The sample includes more than 2 million clones, 93% seen only once; the top ten take roughly 1.7%.

This sequence was found in a man younger than 35 in good health. Some clones in this sample may be carry-over from other donors' samples. The sample taken for sequencing was naive CD8+ T cells from PBMCs. The V gene is TRBV2, the J gene TRBJ1-5, with TRBD1 identical over 7 bases. The CDR3 DNA follows: TGTGCCAGCAGTGGACAGGGTGGGGGTGTTCAGCCCCAGCATTTT. Translation: CASSGQGGGVQPQHF.